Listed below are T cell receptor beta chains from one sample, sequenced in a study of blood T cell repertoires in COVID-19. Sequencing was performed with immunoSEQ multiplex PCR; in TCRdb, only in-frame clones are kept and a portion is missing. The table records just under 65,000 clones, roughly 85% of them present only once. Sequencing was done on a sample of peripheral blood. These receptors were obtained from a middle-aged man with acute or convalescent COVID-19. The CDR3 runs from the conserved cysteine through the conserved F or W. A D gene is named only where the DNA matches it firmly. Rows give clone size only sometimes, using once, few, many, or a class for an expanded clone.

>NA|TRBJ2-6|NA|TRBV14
CASSQVGSGANVLTF
TGTGCCAGCAGCCAGGTCGGCTCTGGGGCCAACGTCCTGACTTTC
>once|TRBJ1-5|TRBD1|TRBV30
CAWSNYRGGNQPQHF
TGTGCCTGGAGTAACTACAGGGGTGGGAATCAGCCCCAGCATTTT
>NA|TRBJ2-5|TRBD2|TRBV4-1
CASSQGLAGGEETQYF
TGCGCCAGCAGCCAAGGACTAGCGGGGGGGGAAGAGACCCAGTACTTC
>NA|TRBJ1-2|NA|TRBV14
CASSQSGNYGYTF
TGTGCCAGCAGCCAATCGGGGAACTATGGCTACACCTTC
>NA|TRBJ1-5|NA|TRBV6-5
CASSPDRGGNQPQHF
TGTGCCAGCAGTCCGGACAGAGGGGGCAATCAGCCCCAGCATTTT
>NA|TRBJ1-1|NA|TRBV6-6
CASSYGLSTEAFF
TGTGCCAGCAGTTACGGTCTTAGCACTGAAGCTTTCTTT
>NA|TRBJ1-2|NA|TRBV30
CAWSTFRGYGYTF
TGTGCCTGGAGCACGTTCAGGGGCTATGGCTACACCTTC
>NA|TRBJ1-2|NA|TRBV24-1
CATSDGTGIVGYTF
TGTGCCACCAGTGATGGAACAGGGATAGTGGGCTACACCTTC
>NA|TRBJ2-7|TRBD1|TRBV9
CASSGQGSYEQYF
TGTGCCAGCAGCGGACAGGGTAGCTACGAGCAGTACTTC
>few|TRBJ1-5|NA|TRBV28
CASSYDSFNPNQPQHF
TGTGCCAGCAGCTATGACAGTTTTAACCCGAATCAGCCCCAGCATTTT
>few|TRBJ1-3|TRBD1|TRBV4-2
CASSRTGTAGNTIYF
TGTGCCAGCAGCCGAACCGGGACAGCTGGAAACACCATATATTTT
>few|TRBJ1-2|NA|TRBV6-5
CASSPDRQSYGYTF
TGTGCCAGCAGTCCCGATCGACAATCCTATGGCTACACCTTC
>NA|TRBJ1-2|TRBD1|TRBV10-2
CASTQGSYGYTF
TGCGCCAGCACACAGGGGTCCTATGGCTACACCTTC
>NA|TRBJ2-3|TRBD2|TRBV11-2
CASSRPPPAERGGPDTQYF
TGTGCCAGCAGCCGACCCCCGCCTGCTGAGCGGGGGGGCCCAGATACGCAGTATTTT
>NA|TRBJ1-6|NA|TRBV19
CASSPDRGGERSPLHF
TGTGCCAGTAGTCCCGATCGGGGGGGGGAAAGGTCACCCCTCCACTTT
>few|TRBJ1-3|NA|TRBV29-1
CSVGEGAGNTIYF
TGCAGCGTTGGTGAGGGTGCCGGAAACACCATATATTTT
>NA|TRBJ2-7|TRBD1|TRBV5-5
CASSRGGQGAPYEQYF
TGTGCCAGCAGCCGCGGGGGACAGGGGGCCCCCTACGAGCAGTACTTC
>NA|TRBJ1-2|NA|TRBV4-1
CASSHTTESFYGYTF
TGCGCCAGCAGCCATACAACAGAAAGCTTCTATGGCTACACCTTC
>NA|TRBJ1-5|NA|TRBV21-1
CASSKAQGENNQPQHF
TGTGCCAGCAGCAAAGCGCAGGGGGAAAACAATCAGCCCCAGCATTTT
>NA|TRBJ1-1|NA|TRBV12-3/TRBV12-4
CASSPTGTEAFF
TGTGCCAGCAGTCCTACAGGGACTGAAGCTTTCTTT
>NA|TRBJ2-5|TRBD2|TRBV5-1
CASSLQGTSGETQYF
TGCGCCAGCAGCTTACAGGGGACTAGCGGGGAGACCCAGTACTTC
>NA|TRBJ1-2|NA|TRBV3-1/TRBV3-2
CASSQAGYGYTF
TGTGCCAGCAGCCAAGCAGGGTATGGCTACACCTTC
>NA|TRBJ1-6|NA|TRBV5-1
CASSFGGARSPLHF
TGCGCCAGCAGCTTTGGGGGGGCCCGCTCACCCCTCCACTTT
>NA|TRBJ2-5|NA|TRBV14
CASSYDRLYQETQYF
TGTGCCAGCAGCTATGACAGGTTGTACCAAGAGACCCAGTACTTC
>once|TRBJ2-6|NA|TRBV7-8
CASSLIGSTFSSSGANVLTF
TGTGCCAGCAGCTTAATAGGTTCCACTTTTAGCTCTTCTGGGGCCAACGTCCTGACTTTC
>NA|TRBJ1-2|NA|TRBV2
CASMANYGYTF
TGTGCCAGCATGGCCAACTATGGCTACACCTTC
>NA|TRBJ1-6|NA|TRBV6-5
CASRPGLKPGTLHF
TGTGCCAGCAGACCGGGACTTAAGCCTGGCACCCTCCACTTT
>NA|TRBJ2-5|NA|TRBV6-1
CASSEALGTQYF
TGTGCCAGCAGTGAAGCGCTCGGGACCCAGTACTTC
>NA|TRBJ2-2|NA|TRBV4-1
CASTTRQNTGELFF
TGCGCCAGCACCACCCGACAGAACACCGGGGAGCTGTTTTTT
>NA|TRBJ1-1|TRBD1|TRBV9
CASSVGQGGTEAFF
TGTGCCAGCAGCGTAGGACAGGGAGGTACTGAAGCTTTCTTT
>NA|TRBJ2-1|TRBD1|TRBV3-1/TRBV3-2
CASSPRTGGWGEQFF
TGTGCCAGCAGCCCCCGGACAGGGGGCTGGGGTGAGCAGTTCTTC
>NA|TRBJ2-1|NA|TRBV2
CASSDGLAGAEQFF
TGTGCCAGCAGTGATGGGCTAGCAGGAGCTGAGCAGTTCTTC
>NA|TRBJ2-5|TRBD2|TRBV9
CASSLGSGGSYETQYF
TGTGCCAGCTCCCTGGGGAGCGGGGGTTCCTACGAGACCCAGTACTTC
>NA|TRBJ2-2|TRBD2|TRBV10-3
CAISESERGRRGELFF
TGTGCCATCAGTGAGTCGGAGCGGGGGAGGAGAGGGGAGCTGTTTTTT
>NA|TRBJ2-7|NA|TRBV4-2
CASRGGEGYEQYF
TGTGCCAGCCGAGGCGGGGAAGGGTACGAGCAGTACTTC
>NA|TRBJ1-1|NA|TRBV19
CASGRGASKAFF
TGTGCCAGTGGGAGGGGGGCAAGCAAAGCTTTCTTT
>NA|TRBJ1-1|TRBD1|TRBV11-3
CASSLYGTGTEAFF
TGTGCCAGCAGCTTATACGGGACAGGCACTGAAGCTTTCTTT
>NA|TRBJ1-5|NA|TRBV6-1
CASSEAQGGRQPQHF
TGTGCCAGCAGTGAAGCTCAGGGTGGGCGTCAGCCCCAGCATTTT
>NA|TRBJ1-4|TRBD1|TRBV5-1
CASSLVAGGDEKLFF
TGCGCCAGCAGCTTGGTGGCAGGGGGTGATGAAAAACTGTTTTTT
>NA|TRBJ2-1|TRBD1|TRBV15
CATSTRDRDNEQFF
TGTGCCACCAGCACCCGGGACAGAGACAATGAGCAGTTCTTC
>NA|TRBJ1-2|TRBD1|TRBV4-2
CASSQGDREEGTF
TGTGCCAGCAGCCAGGGCGACAGGGAAGAGGGCACCTTC